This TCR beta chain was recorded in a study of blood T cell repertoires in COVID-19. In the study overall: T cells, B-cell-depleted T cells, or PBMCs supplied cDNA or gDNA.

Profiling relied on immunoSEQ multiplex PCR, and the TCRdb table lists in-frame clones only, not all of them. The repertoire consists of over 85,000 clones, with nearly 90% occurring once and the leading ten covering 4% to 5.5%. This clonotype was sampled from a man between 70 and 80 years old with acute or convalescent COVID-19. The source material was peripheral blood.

CDR3 sequence (DNA): TGTGCCAGTAGTATCAGACAGGGCGGTGGCTACACCTTC. It yields the protein CASSIRQGGGYTF. This rearrangement joins TRBV19 to TRBJ1-2; 7 bases align to TRBD1. This CDR3 comprises 13 residues. V was clipped by 3 bases and J by 7 bases; unmatched bases: 5. CDR1 LNHDA and CDR2 SQIVND come from the germline V gene (reference sequence).